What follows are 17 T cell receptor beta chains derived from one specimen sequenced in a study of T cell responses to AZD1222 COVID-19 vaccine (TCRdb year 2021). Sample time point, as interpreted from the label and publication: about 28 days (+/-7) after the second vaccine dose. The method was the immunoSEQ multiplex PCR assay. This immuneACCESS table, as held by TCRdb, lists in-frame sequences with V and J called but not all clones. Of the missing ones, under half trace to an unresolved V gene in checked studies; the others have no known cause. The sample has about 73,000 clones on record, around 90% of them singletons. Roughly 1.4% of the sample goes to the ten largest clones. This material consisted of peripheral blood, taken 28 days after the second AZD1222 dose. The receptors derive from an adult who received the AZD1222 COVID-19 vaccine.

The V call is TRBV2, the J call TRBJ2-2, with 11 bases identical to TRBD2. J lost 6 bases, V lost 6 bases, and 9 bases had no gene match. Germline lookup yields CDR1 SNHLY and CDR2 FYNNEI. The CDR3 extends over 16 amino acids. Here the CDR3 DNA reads TGTGCCAGCAGCCCCCTAGGTAGCGGGGGGGCCGGGGAGCTGTTTTTT. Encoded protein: CASSPLGSGGAGELFF.

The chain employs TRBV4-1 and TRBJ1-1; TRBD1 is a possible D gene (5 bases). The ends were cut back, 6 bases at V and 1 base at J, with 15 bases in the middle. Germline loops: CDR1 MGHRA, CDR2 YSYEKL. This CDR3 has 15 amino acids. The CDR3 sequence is CASRMDTTGNTEAFF. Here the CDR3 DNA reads TGCGCCAGCAGAATGGACACAACGGGGAACACTGAAGCTTTCTTT.

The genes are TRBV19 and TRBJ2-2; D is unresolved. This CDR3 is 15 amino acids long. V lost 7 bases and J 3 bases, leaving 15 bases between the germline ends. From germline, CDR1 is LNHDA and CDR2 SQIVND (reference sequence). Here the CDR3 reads CASKKGGPHTGELFF. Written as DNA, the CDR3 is TGTGCCAGTAAAAAAGGTGGGCCGCACACCGGGGAGCTGTTTTTT. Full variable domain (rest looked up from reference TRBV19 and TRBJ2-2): DGGITQSPKYLFRKEGQNVTLSCEQNLNHDAMYWYRQDPGQGLRLIYYSQIVNDFQKGDIAEGYSVSREKKESFPLTVTSAQKNPTAFYLCASKKGGPHTGELFFGEGSRLTVL.

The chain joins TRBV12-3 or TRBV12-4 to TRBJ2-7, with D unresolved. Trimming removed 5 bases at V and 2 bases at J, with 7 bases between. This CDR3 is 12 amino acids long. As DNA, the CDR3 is TGTGCCAGCAGTGGTCCGGCCTACGAGCAGTACTTC. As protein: CASSGPAYEQYF.

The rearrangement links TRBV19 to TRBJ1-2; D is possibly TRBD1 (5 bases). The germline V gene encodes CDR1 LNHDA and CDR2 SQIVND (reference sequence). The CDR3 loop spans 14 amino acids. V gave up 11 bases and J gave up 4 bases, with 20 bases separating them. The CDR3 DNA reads TGTGCCGTACTAACATCCCGGGACGGCTATGGCTACACCTTC. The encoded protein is CAVLTSRDGYGYTF.

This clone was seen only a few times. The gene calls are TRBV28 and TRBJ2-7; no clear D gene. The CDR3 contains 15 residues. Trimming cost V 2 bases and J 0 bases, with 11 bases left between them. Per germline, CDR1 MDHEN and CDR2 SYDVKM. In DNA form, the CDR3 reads TGTGCCAGCAGTTTACCTTCCACGATCTCCTACGAGCAGTACTTC. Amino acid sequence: CASSLPSTISYEQYF.

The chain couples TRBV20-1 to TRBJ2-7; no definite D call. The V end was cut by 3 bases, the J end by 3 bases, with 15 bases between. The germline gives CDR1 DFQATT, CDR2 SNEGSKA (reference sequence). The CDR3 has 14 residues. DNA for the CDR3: TGCAGTGCTAGTCCTTACGTAGACCTCTACGAGCAGTACTTC. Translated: CSASPYVDLYEQYF.

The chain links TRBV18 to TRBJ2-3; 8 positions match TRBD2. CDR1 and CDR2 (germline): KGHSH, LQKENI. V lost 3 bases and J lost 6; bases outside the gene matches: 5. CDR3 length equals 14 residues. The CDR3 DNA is TGTGCCAGCTCACCCCTTAGCGGGGTGGATACGCAGTATTTT. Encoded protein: CASSPLSGVDTQYF.

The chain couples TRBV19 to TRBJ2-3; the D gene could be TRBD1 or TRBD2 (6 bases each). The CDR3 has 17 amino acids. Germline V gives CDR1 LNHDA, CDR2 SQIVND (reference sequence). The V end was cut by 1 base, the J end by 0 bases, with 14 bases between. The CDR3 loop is CASSIGGGQPSTDTQYF. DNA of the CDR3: TGTGCCAGTAGTATAGGTGGGGGGCAGCCTAGCACAGATACGCAGTATTTT.

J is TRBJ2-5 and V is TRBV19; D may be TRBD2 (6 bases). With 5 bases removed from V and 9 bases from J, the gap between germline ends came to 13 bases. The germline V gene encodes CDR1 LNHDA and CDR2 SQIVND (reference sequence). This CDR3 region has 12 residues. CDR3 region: CASSPTGGAQYF. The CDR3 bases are TGTGCCAGTAGTCCCACCGGCGGGGCCCAGTACTTC.

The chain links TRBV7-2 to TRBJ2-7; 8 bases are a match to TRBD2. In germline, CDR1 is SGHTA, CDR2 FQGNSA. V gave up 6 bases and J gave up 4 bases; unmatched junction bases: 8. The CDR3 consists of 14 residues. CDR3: CASSLRSGGYEQYF. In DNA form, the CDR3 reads TGTGCCAGCAGTTTAAGGAGCGGGGGTTACGAGCAGTACTTC.

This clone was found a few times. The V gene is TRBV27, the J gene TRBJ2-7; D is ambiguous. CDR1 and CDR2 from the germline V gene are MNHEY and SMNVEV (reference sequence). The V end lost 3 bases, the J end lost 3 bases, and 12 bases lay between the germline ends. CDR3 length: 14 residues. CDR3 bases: TGTGCCAGCAGTTTCCTTGGTAGAAACTACGAGCAGTACTTC. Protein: CASSFLGRNYEQYF.

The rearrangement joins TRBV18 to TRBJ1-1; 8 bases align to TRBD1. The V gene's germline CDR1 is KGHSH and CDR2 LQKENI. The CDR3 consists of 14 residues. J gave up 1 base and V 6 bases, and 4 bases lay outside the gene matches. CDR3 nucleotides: TGTGCCAGCTCGCCAGGGGGCCGGAACACTGAAGCTTTCTTT. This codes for CASSPGGRNTEAFF. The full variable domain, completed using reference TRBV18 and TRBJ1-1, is NAGVMQNPRHLVRRRGQEARLRCSPMKGHSHVYWYRQLPEEGLKFMVYLQKENIIDESGMPKERFSAEFPKEGPSILRIQQVVRGDSAAYFCASSPGGRNTEAFFGQGTRLTVV.

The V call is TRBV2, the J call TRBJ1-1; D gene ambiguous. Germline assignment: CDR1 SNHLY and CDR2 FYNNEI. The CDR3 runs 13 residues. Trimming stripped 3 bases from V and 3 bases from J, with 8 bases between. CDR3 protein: CASSEEVYTEAFF. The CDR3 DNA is TGTGCCAGCAGTGAGGAGGTATACACTGAAGCTTTCTTT.

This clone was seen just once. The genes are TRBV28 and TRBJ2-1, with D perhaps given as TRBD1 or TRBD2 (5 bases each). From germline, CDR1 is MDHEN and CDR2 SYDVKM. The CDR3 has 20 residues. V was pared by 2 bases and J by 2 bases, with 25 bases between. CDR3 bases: TGTGCCAGCAGTTTAGTCGGGGCGGATTTAGGGCCGATTACCTACAATGAGCAGTTCTTC. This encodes CASSLVGADLGPITYNEQFF.

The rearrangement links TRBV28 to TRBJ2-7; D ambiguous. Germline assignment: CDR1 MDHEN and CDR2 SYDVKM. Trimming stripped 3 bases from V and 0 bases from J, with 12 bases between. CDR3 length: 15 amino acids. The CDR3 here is CASSFTALYSYEQYF. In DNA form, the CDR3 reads TGTGCCAGCAGTTTTACAGCCTTGTACTCCTACGAGCAGTACTTC.

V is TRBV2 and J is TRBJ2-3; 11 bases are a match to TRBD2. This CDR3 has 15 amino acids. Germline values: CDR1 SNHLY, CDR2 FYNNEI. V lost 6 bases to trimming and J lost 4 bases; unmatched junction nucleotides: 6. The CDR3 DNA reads TGTGCCAGCAGGGATAGCGGGGGGGTTTCAGATACGCAGTATTTT. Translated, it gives CASRDSGGVSDTQYF.